This is a list of T cell receptor beta chains from one sample in a study of PD-1 blockade in classical Hodgkin lymphoma. Sequencing used immunoSEQ multiplex PCR; TCRdb keeps in-frame clones, though not all of them. The sample has some 50,000 clones, around 74% seen once; the top ten hold 10% to 15%. This material consisted of peripheral blood mononuclear cells (PBMCs), taken before the fourth cycle of nivolumab. The receptors stem from a human donor with classical Hodgkin lymphoma. Each CDR3 is given with its conserved first and last residue. Each record gives: clone size, J gene, D gene, V gene, CDR3 DNA, CDR3 protein. D genes are given only for firm matches. Rows may omit the clone size; those that give it use once, few, many or a size class.

clone size: few
J gene: TRBJ2-7
D gene: -
V gene: TRBV6-1
CDR3 DNA: TGTGCCAGCAGTGCGTTCGCCAACTCCTACGAGCAGTACTTC
CDR3 protein: CASSAFANSYEQYF

clone size: -
J gene: TRBJ2-1
D gene: TRBD1
V gene: TRBV28
CDR3 DNA: TGTGCCAGCAGTCCCCAACCGACAGGGACCTACAATGAGCAGTTCTTC
CDR3 protein: CASSPQPTGTYNEQFF

clone size: -
J gene: TRBJ2-5
D gene: -
V gene: TRBV7-9
CDR3 DNA: TGTGCCAGCAGCTTATACAGGGCTGAAGAGACCCAGTACTTC
CDR3 protein: CASSLYRAEETQYF

clone size: -
J gene: TRBJ1-2
D gene: -
V gene: TRBV14
CDR3 DNA: TGTGCCAGCACCTCCCGGGGGGTGGATGGCTACACCTTC
CDR3 protein: CASTSRGVDGYTF

clone size: -
J gene: TRBJ1-5
D gene: -
V gene: TRBV7-9
CDR3 DNA: TGTGCCAGCAGCTTTCAAGAGCAAACTCAGCCCCAGCATTTT
CDR3 protein: CASSFQEQTQPQHF

clone size: -
J gene: TRBJ2-1
D gene: TRBD2
V gene: TRBV29-1
CDR3 DNA: TGCAGCGTTGCTACTAGCGGGGACTACAATGAGCAGTTCTTC
CDR3 protein: CSVATSGDYNEQFF

clone size: -
J gene: TRBJ1-2
D gene: -
V gene: TRBV7-9
CDR3 DNA: TGTGCCAGCAGCTTACAAGGGTCGGCGGGCTACACCTTC
CDR3 protein: CASSLQGSAGYTF

clone size: -
J gene: TRBJ1-1
D gene: -
V gene: TRBV2
CDR3 DNA: TGTGCCAGCTCCCTGGACAGAGTGAACACTGAAGCTTTCTTT
CDR3 protein: CASSLDRVNTEAFF

clone size: few
J gene: TRBJ2-3
D gene: TRBD2
V gene: TRBV4-2
CDR3 DNA: TGTGCCAGCAGCCACACTCTGGGACTAGCGGGAGGAACTACTAGCACAGATACGCAGTATTTT
CDR3 protein: CASSHTLGLAGGTTSTDTQYF

clone size: once
J gene: TRBJ2-5
D gene: TRBD1
V gene: TRBV10-1
CDR3 DNA: TGCGCCAGCAGCCCGGGACAGGGATGGGAGACCCAGTACTTC
CDR3 protein: CASSPGQGWETQYF

clone size: -
J gene: TRBJ1-1
D gene: -
V gene: TRBV4-1
CDR3 DNA: TGCGCCAGCAGCCAAGGTTCGACGGCTTTGAACACTGAAGCTTTCTTT
CDR3 protein: CASSQGSTALNTEAFF

clone size: -
J gene: TRBJ1-1
D gene: -
V gene: TRBV19
CDR3 DNA: TGTGCCAGTACATATCACAGGGACATGAACACTGAAGCTTTCTTT
CDR3 protein: CASTYHRDMNTEAFF

clone size: once
J gene: TRBJ1-2
D gene: TRBD1
V gene: TRBV28
CDR3 DNA: TGTGCCAGCAACCGACAGGGGGAGGACTATGGCTACACCTTC
CDR3 protein: CASNRQGEDYGYTF

clone size: -
J gene: TRBJ2-1
D gene: TRBD2
V gene: TRBV4-2
CDR3 DNA: TGTGCCAGCAGCCTACGCTTACTAGCGGGTTCGGATGAGCAGTTCTTC
CDR3 protein: CASSLRLLAGSDEQFF

clone size: few
J gene: TRBJ2-3
D gene: -
V gene: TRBV2
CDR3 DNA: TGTGCCAGCAGTGAAAACCGGGAGCATTTT
CDR3 protein: CASSENREHF

clone size: many
J gene: TRBJ2-7
D gene: -
V gene: TRBV2
CDR3 DNA: TGTGCCAGCAAAGGGTTCGGCGAGCAGTACTTC
CDR3 protein: CASKGFGEQYF

clone size: -
J gene: TRBJ1-1
D gene: TRBD1
V gene: TRBV18
CDR3 DNA: TGTGCCAGCTCACAGGGGGCGGGCACTGAAGCTTTCTTT
CDR3 protein: CASSQGAGTEAFF

clone size: -
J gene: TRBJ2-7
D gene: TRBD2
V gene: TRBV6-1
CDR3 DNA: TGTGCCAGCAGTGAAGAGCAGGGACTAGCGGCTAGGGAGCAGTACTTC
CDR3 protein: CASSEEQGLAAREQYF

clone size: once
J gene: TRBJ1-5
D gene: -
V gene: TRBV6-1
CDR3 DNA: TGTGCCAGCAGTGAGAACAGCCATAGCAATCAGCCCCAGCATTTT
CDR3 protein: CASSENSHSNQPQHF